This T cell receptor beta chain was observed in a study of T cell repertoires in aging, cancer and after chemotherapy. Study conclusions and caveats: Lymphoid organ infiltration in hematological cancer patients may impair thymic emigration or peripheral T cell expansion. In each cancer cohort, median generation probability increased across chemotherapy, suggesting thymic output rebounded.

Amplification of TCR beta used genomic DNA extracted from peripheral blood. A mixed TRB-A/B primer pool amplified rearranged TRB by multiplex touch-down PCR. In TCRdb, the multiplex PCR reads were re-called with MiXCR into one record per CDR3 protein. This sample has 4,000 to 6,000 distinct CDR3 sequences, with 30% to 40% found just once. The CDR3 is 14 residues long. The trim removed 5 bases at V and 9 bases at J, leaving 7 bases unmatched. Germline CDR1 is MNHNS and CDR2 is SASEGT. The sample holds a few counts of this clonotype. The antigen is undetermined. Specimen: blood. This sequence was found in a human donor with a blood cancer. V is TRBV6-1 and J is TRBJ1-6; 7 bases map to TRBD1. This chain's CDR3 is CASSPGTVTSPLHF. The DNA of the CDR3 is TGTGCCAGCAGTCCGGGGACAGTTACTTCACCCCTCCACTTT.